One TCR beta chain is described in this entry. Its target is unknown. This sample was taken from a study of cytomegalovirus exposure and HLA in healthy donors. The assay was immunoSEQ multiplex PCR, and TCRdb's table has in-frame clones only and misses some. The sample carries about 260,000 clones, 90% recorded once. The germline CDR1 and CDR2 sequences are LNHDA and SQIVND (reference sequence). Trimming shortened V by 9 bases and J by 4 bases, and 12 bases separated the two germline ends. CDR3 size: 13 residues. Study findings and constraints: The authors listed about 170 TCR beta chains as cytomegalovirus-associated. Many donors carried some public TCRs, although rarity characterized most TCR sequences.

The V and J genes are TRBV19 and TRBJ2-2; no definite D call. The clonotype originates from a woman aged 25 to 39 in good health and CMV-seronegative. Input material: PBMCs. This chain's CDR3 is CASGLLSTGELFF. In DNA form, the CDR3 reads TGTGCCAGCGGCCTTTTGTCCACCGGGGAGCTGTTTTTT. The whole variable domain, remainder taken from reference TRBV19 and TRBJ2-2, is DGGITQSPKYLFRKEGQNVTLSCEQNLNHDAMYWYRQDPGQGLRLIYYSQIVNDFQKGDIAEGYSVSREKKESFPLTVTSAQKNPTAFYLCASGLLSTGELFFGEGSRLTVL.